This T cell receptor (beta chain) was sequenced during a study of CD8+ T cells in alopecia areata. On the study more broadly: Among treated patients, oral tofacitinib was administered at 5 to 10 mg twice daily. Findings and limits, study-wide: Lesional scalp, especially alopecia totalis/universalis, showed higher clonality than normal scalp. The study also sequences resident alphabeta T cells of normal skin in scalp samples.

Those with alopecia areata gave lesional scalp punch biopsies and peripheral blood. A note on this clone: Antigen unknown.

After isolation, RNA underwent reverse transcription to generate cDNA as the sequencing template. Measured with immunoSEQ multiplex PCR; TCRdb has only the in-frame clones, and not every one. The profile shows around 7,500 clones, 65% to 70% of them singletons. The origin of this receptor is a human donor with alopecia areata. This sample comprised skin, obtained at week 0.

CDR3 sequence (DNA): TGTGCCAGCAGCTTAGGGACTAGCGGGGGTTCCTACGAGCAGTACTTC. It specifies CASSLGTSGGSYEQYF. The rearrangement links TRBV7-6 to TRBJ2-7, with 13 bases lining up with TRBD2. This CDR3 is 16 amino acids long. Germline CDR1 and CDR2: SGHVS and FNYEAQ. With V trimmed by 1 base and J by 1 base, 1 base remained unmatched.